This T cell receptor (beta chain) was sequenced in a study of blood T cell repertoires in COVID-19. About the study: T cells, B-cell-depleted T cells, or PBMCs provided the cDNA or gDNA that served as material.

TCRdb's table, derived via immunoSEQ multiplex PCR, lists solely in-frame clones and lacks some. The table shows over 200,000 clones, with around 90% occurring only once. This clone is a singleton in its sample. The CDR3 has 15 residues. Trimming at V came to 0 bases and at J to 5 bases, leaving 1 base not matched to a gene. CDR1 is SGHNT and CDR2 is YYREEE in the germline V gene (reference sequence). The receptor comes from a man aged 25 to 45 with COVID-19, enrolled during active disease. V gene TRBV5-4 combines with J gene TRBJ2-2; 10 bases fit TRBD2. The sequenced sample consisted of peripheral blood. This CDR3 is CASSLGTSGTGELFF. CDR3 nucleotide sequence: TGTGCCAGCAGCTTGGGGACTAGCGGAACCGGGGAGCTGTTTTTT.